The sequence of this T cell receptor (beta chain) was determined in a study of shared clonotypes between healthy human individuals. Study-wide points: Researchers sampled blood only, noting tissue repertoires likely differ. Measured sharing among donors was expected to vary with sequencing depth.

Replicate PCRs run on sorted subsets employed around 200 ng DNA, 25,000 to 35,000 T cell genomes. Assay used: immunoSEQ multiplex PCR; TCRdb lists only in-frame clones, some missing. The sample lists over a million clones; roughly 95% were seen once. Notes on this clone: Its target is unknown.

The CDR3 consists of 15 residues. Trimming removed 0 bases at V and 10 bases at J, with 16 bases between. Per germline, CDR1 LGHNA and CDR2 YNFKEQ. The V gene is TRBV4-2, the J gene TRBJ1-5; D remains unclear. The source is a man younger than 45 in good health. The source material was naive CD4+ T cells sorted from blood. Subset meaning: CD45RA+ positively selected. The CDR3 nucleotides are TGTGCCAGCAGCCAAGATGAAGGTTTCGAGGGTCCCCAGCATTTT. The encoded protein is CASSQDEGFEGPQHF.